This T cell receptor (beta chain) was obtained from a study of Ad26.COV2.S vaccination and SARS-CoV-2 variants. Whole-study context: The Ad26.COV2.S arm of the COV1001 trial was where the donor was placed.

Produced via immunoSEQ multiplex PCR; TCRdb's table is partial and in-frame only. The sample contains approximately 460,000 clones, approximately 90% of which appear only once. Whole-study results and caveats: Using TCR breadth and depth analyses may have led to underestimated total T cell responses.

This CDR3 contains 13 residues. The ends were cut back, 2 bases at V and 7 bases at J, with 11 bases in the middle. The germline V gene has CDR1 WSHSY and CDR2 SAAADI. Treatment specified: roughly 20 received Ad26.COV2.S at low or high dose, single or two shots; about five received placebo; per-sample allocation not given. Sampling occurred on day 63 after the first vaccine or placebo injection. An Ad26 vector expressing Wuhan-strain SARS-CoV-2 spike served as the vaccine. For this clone: Its specificity is not known.

The sequenced sample was peripheral blood, obtained in a trial of Ad26.COV2.S vaccine versus placebo. The chain joins TRBV10-2 to TRBJ1-1; the D is unclear. This TCR came from a person aged 18-65 years who received the Ad26.COV2.S COVID-19 vaccine or a placebo. CDR3 sequence: CASSESRHGEAFF. In DNA form, the CDR3 reads TGCGCCAGCAGTGAGAGCCGGCATGGTGAAGCTTTCTTT.